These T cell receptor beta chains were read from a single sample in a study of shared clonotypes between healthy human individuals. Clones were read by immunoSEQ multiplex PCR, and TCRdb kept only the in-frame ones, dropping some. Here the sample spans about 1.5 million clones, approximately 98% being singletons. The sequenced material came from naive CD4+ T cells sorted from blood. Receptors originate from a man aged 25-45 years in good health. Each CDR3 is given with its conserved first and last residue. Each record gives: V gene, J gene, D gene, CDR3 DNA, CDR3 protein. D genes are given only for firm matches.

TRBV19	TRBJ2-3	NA	TGTGCCAGTAGTATAGGAGAGTATACGCAGTATTTT	CASSIGEYTQYF
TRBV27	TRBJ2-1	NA	TGTGCCAGCAGTTCCGGACGCTCCTACAATGAGCAGTTCTTC	CASSSGRSYNEQFF
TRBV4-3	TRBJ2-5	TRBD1	TGCGCCAGCAGCCAGAACAGGGGTTGGGAGACCCAGTACTTC	CASSQNRGWETQYF
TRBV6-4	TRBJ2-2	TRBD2	TGTGCCAGCAGTTGGACTAGCGGGAGCCTCAGGACCGGGGAGCTGTTTTTT	CASSWTSGSLRTGELFF
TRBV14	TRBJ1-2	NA	TGTGCCAGCAGCCAGGGGGGGCGCGGCCCCTATGGCTACACCTTC	CASSQGGRGPYGYTF
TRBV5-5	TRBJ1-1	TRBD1	TGTGCCAGCAGCATACAGGGGGCTATGGCTGAAGCTTTCTTT	CASSIQGAMAEAFF
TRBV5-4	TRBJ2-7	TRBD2	TGTGCCAGCAGCTCAACTAGCGGGCCCTACGAGCAGTACTTC	CASSSTSGPYEQYF
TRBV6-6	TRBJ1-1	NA	TGTGCCAGCACCTTCACCCTAGGTTCTGAAGCTTTCTTT	CASTFTLGSEAFF
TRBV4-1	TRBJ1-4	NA	TGCGCCAGCAGCCAAAGCCCAGCGGGGACTAATGAAAAACTGTTTTTT	CASSQSPAGTNEKLFF
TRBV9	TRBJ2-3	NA	TGTGCCAGCAGCGTAGCTGGAACTGACCTTAGCACAGATACGCAGTATTTT	CASSVAGTDLSTDTQYF
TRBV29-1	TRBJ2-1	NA	TGCAGCGTTGAGAAGGACACAATCTACAATGAGCAGTTCTTC	CSVEKDTIYNEQFF
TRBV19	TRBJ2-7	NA	TGTGCCAGTAGTACACAGGGTAGAGCTTCCTACGAGCAGTACTTC	CASSTQGRASYEQYF
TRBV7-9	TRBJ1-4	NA	TGTGCCAGCAGCTTAAGGTCCGGGGTCACTAATGAAAAACTGTTTTTT	CASSLRSGVTNEKLFF
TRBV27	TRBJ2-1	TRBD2	TGTGCCAGCAGTTTATCGGGACTAGCGGGAGCCCAGTTCTTC	CASSLSGLAGAQFF
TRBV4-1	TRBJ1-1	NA	TGCGCCAGCAGCCAAGTCCCAGCTCGGCGAGCTGAAGCTTTCTTT	CASSQVPARRAEAFF
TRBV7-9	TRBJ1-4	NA	TGTGCCAGCAGCTTAGCGCTAAGTTCGACAGGAGGGAATGAAAAACTGTTTTTT	CASSLALSSTGGNEKLFF
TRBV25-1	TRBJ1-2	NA	TGTGCCAGCAGCGCCGGACAGCCTTATGGCTACACCTTC	CASSAGQPYGYTF
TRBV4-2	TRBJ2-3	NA	TGTGCCAGCAGCCAAGTAACCTCACGGGATACGCAGTATTTT	CASSQVTSRDTQYF
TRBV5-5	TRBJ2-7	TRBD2	TGTGCCAGCAGCCTAAGTGGCGGGAGATTGATTGAGCAGTACTTC	CASSLSGGRLIEQYF